Shown below are 15 T cell receptor beta chains from a single sample sequenced in a study of cytomegalovirus exposure and HLA in healthy donors. The PCR ran on 60 Vbeta and 13 Jbeta primers. The data were produced by immunoSEQ multiplex PCR, yet TCRdb's version contains in-frame clones alone and is incomplete. Found here are more than 90,000 clones, 75% of them singletons; the top ten hold 10%. Sequencing was carried out using PBMCs. These receptors were taken from a man aged 50 or older in good health and CMV-seronegative.

This sequence joins TRBV6-1 and TRBJ1-5; TRBD1 agrees at 7 bases. This CDR3 has 14 amino acids. Germline CDR1 is MNHNS and CDR2 is SASEGT. Losses at the gene ends were 4 bases for V and 5 bases for J; bases not matched to a gene: 5. The CDR3 region is CASSVDRTYQPQHF. The CDR3 region has the DNA TGTGCCAGCAGTGTGGACAGGACCTATCAGCCCCAGCATTTT.

This rearrangement joins TRBV4-1 to TRBJ2-5, with D possibly matching TRBD1 (6 bases). Judging by the DNA end, TRBJ2-7 fits better; the J call may be wrong. The CDR3 sequence is 15 residues long. Germline V CDR1 and CDR2: MGHRA, YSYEKL. DNA for the CDR3: TGCGCCAGCAGCCGCTCCGGACAGAATTCCTACGAGCAGTACTTC. Its protein product is CASSRSGQNSYEQYF.

The chain employs TRBV12-2 and TRBJ2-1; the DNA was not compared with TRBD1, the D call given in the table. TRBV12-2 is deemed a pseudogene. The CDR3 is 17 residues long. The CDR3 coding sequence is TGTGCAAGTCGCTTAAGGGTCAAGGGGGCGGTGGACAATGAGCAGTTCTTC. Translating it yields CASRLRVKGAVDNEQFF.

The chain couples TRBV10-3 to TRBJ1-6, with no clear D. V was trimmed by 10 bases and J by 9 bases, leaving 31 bases between them. Germline-derived CDR1 and CDR2 are ENHRY and SYGVKD. The CDR3 totals 18 residues. CDR3 in amino acids: CATRLHGSTGSTSSPLHF. In DNA, the CDR3 is TGTGCCACCCGGCTTCACGGATCGACGGGGAGTACTAGTTCACCCCTCCACTTT.

This clone showed up just once. This rearrangement joins TRBV2 to TRBJ1-1, with D possibly matching TRBD1 (6 bases). The CDR3 is 13 amino acids. Trimming cost V 7 bases and J 6 bases, with 15 bases left between them. The germline CDR1 and CDR2 sequences are SNHLY and FYNNEI. The CDR3 region is CASTLAGAAEAFF. In nucleotides, the CDR3 is TGTGCCAGCACCCTCGCGGGGGCGGCTGAAGCTTTCTTT.

The chain uses TRBV7-3 and TRBJ2-1; D is undetermined. This CDR3 contains 14 residues. V lost 2 bases and J 9 bases, leaving 14 bases between the germline ends. The germline V gene has CDR1 SGHTA and CDR2 FQGTGA. CDR3 residues: CASSLSIPSSEQFF. The CDR3 nucleotides are TGTGCCAGCAGCTTATCCATTCCGAGTAGTGAGCAGTTCTTC.

V usage is TRBV7-6 and J usage is TRBJ2-2; 12 bases match TRBD2. CDR1 and CDR2 (germline): SGHVS, FNYEAQ. V trimming: 5 bases; J trimming: 2 bases; junction bases outside the gene matches: 6. The CDR3 extends over 17 amino acids. The CDR3 DNA reads as TGTGCCAGCAGCGCACGACTAGCGGGGGATAACACCGGGGAGCTGTTTTTT. Its protein product is CASSARLAGDNTGELFF.

The gene calls are TRBV29-1 and TRBJ2-7; D unresolved. The CDR3 extends over 13 amino acids. The germline CDR1 and CDR2 sequences are SQVTM and ANQGSEA. The V end was cut by 4 bases, the J end by 0 bases, with 10 bases between. The CDR3 DNA follows: TGCAGCGTTGTGGTCACGGGCTCCTACGAGCAGTACTTC. Its translation: CSVVVTGSYEQYF.

The chain combines TRBV27 with TRBJ2-7; TRBD2 aligns across 11 bases. Germline-derived CDR1 and CDR2 are MNHEY and SMNVEV (reference sequence). V lost 5 bases and J lost 3; bases outside the gene matches: 3. The CDR3 has 14 residues. Here the CDR3 reads CASSLSGRVYEQYF. For the CDR3, the DNA is TGTGCCAGCAGTCTTAGCGGGAGGGTCTACGAGCAGTACTTC.

The chain recombines TRBV28 with TRBJ2-5, with D maybe TRBD1 (6 bases). The CDR3 loop spans 15 amino acids. Germline assignment: CDR1 MDHEN and CDR2 SYDVKM. V was cut by 7 bases and J by 5 bases, with 20 bases left in between. The CDR3 spells CASNDPGRRGETQYF. The CDR3 DNA follows: TGTGCCAGCAATGACCCGGGACGAAGGGGGGAGACCCAGTACTTC. Based on the CDR3 plus reference TRBV28 and TRBJ2-5, the full variable domain is DVKVTQSSRYLVKRTGEKVFLECVQDMDHENMFWYRQDPGLGLRLIYFSYDVKMKEKGDIPEGYSVSREKKERFSLILESASTNQTSMYLCASNDPGRRGETQYFGPGTRLLVL.

This chain links TRBV7-2 with TRBJ2-3; a weak D match, TRBD2 (5 bases). The germline V and J ends were trimmed by 7 bases and 4 bases, with 12 bases remaining between them. This CDR3 contains 13 residues. Germline V gene sequence: CDR1 SGHTA, CDR2 FQGNSA. CDR3 region: CASTTSEADTQYF. Here the CDR3 DNA reads TGTGCCAGCACCACCTCGGAGGCAGATACGCAGTATTTT.

The chain links TRBV6-1 to TRBJ2-7, with 7 bases identical to TRBD1. V lost 5 bases, J lost 2 bases, and 3 bases stayed unmatched. The CDR3 has 13 amino acids. CDR1 is MNHNS and CDR2 is SASEGT in the germline V gene. Here the CDR3 DNA reads TGTGCCAGCAGTACCACAGGGGCCTACGAGCAGTACTTC. Translating gives CASSTTGAYEQYF.

The chain employs TRBV28 and TRBJ1-5, with D unresolved. Between the trimmed V and J ends, which lost 3 bases and 2 bases, there was a span of 20 bases. The CDR3 has 18 residues. From germline, CDR1 is MDHEN and CDR2 SYDVKM. CDR3 nucleotide sequence: TGTGCCAGCAGTTTTGGTTTGGGGAAAAGGACTCGCAATCAGCCCCAGCATTTT. Protein: CASSFGLGKRTRNQPQHF.

A single count supports this clone. The genes are TRBV5-1 and TRBJ2-2; D ambiguous. V was shortened by 0 bases and J by 3 bases, with 9 bases between the two germline ends. CDR1 and CDR2 from the germline V gene are SGHRS and YFSETQ. This CDR3 region has 15 residues. CDR3 nucleotide sequence: TGCGCCAGCAGCTTGGTTAGTTCGGACACCGGGGAGCTGTTTTTT. Its protein product is CASSLVSSDTGELFF.

This chain links TRBV4-2 with TRBJ2-3; TRBD2 matches 7 bases. The CDR3 spans 12 residues. Germline V gene sequence: CDR1 LGHNA, CDR2 YNFKEQ. The V segment lost 1 base and the J segment 8 bases; nucleotides outside the gene matches: 0. Here the CDR3 reads CASSQGEGTQYF. DNA for the CDR3: TGTGCCAGCAGCCAAGGGGAGGGTACGCAGTATTTT.